Included here is one TCR beta chain sequence, with context. Its antigen is not yet known. It has no much larger one-base neighbor in the sample; base qualities were not kept. In the paper's terms, the time point label means: 24 months on ibrutinib. Around 1.8 micrograms of genomic DNA were extracted from cryopreserved PBMCs for TCR beta library preparation. High-throughput TCR beta sequencing was performed on longitudinal blood samples from CLL patients receiving ibrutinib monotherapy. The patients took part in an open-label, single-center phase 2 trial of ibrutinib monotherapy. The sample belongs to a study of cytotoxic CD8 clonotypes in ibrutinib-treated CLL (dated by TCRdb to 2020 to 2023). Study-wide context: The cohort included around 15 treatment-naive and roughly 10 relapsed/refractory patients; about 17 were IGHV unmutated. Cryopreserved peripheral blood mononuclear cells were obtained prior to treatment, at the time of response, and at either disease progression or sustained remission. Samples at response were collected after a median of about 13 months of treatment, with a range of about 6 to 40 months. Longitudinal samples were available for about 30% of the roughly 86 trial participants. Patients were still on ibrutinib when every remission and progressive disease sample was collected. On average, each sample yielded around 270,000 productive templates and tens of thousands of productive rearrangements. Responses were partial in 25 or so patients and complete in 2; after median about 63 months follow-up, 14 stayed in remission and roughly twelve progressed.

The goal of deep resolution MiSeq sequencing was a depth between 1 in 1 million and 1 in 200,000 T cells, and coverage averaged 10x per clonotype. The immunoSEQ hsTCRB Kit was used to generate the TCR beta libraries. Under the source paper's analysis protocol: Data were analyzed with ImmunoSEQ Data Assistant and ImmunoSEQ Analyzer, with V, D and J genes assigned per IMGT definitions. Clonality, which ranges from 0 to 1, was calculated by subtracting the normalized Shannon entropy of productive rearrangement frequencies from one. Only overrepresented clonotypes making up at least 0.05% of each patient's repertoire were included in the public clonotype analysis. Repertoires from about a dozen age-matched healthy donors in immuneACCESS were used as clonality controls. TCRdb obtained this table from immuneACCESS and retained in-frame rearrangements with V and J assigned. These tables miss some clones; where compared with another copy, unresolved V genes account for less than half of the shortfall, and the remainder is unexplained. V and J calls and clone size are given by that table; D and trimming were obtained from the DNA. The sample includes 150,000 to 250,000 clones, with over 60% observed a single time. The ten largest make up about an eighth of the sample.

General study outcomes and caveats: Public clonotypes were rare and either shrank or stayed stable during treatment, and the rise in clonality at ibrutinib response reflected expansion of private clonotypes. At ibrutinib response clonality went up, during sustained remission it held steady, and at progression it dropped back toward baseline. Sampling times were not matched between sustained-remission and progressing patients, and lymph node repertoires were not studied. Baseline clonality was found to be higher than that of age-matched healthy donors and was strongly correlated with circulating CD8+ T-cell counts.

This specimen consisted of PBMCs, obtained after 24 months of ibrutinib treatment. This clonotype was obtained from a human donor with chronic lymphocytic leukemia.

CDR3 protein: CASARLTKPYEQYF. The sequenced DNA: TGTGCCAGCGCCCGGCTGACGAAGCCCTACGAGCAGTACTTC. The rearrangement combines TRBV6-5 with TRBJ2-7, with no confident D gene call. Spanning cysteine to phenylalanine, the CDR3 consists of 14 amino acids. CDR3 DNA is the only sequence kept; it has 42 bases, read in frame from the first base. Looking up the germline V gene yields CDR1 MNHEY and CDR2 SVGAGI. V is cut by 8 bases and J by 2 bases, and the space between the germline ends is 16 bases.